The rows below give T cell receptor beta chains drawn from one sample of a study of T and B cells in COVID-19 patients. Using its own MiXCR run on the multiplex PCR reads, TCRdb lists one record per CDR3 protein. The table shows 8,000 to 9,500 distinct CDR3 sequences, with 37% occurring only once. Sequencing used blood. Source of these receptors: a human donor with active COVID-19. Both conserved end residues are part of each CDR3. The order of the fields is clone size, CDR3 length, V gene, D gene, J gene, CDR3 DNA, CDR3 protein. The D gene is left open where the match is weak. Clone size is given for some rows only: seen once, a few or many times, or a class if the clone is expanded.

clone size: .
CDR3 length: 17
V gene: TRBV29-1
D gene: .
J gene: TRBJ1-2
CDR3 DNA: TGCAGCGTTGAAGAAGTGGCGGGATGGGGACGCGGCTATGGCTACACCTTC
CDR3 protein: CSVEEVAGWGRGYGYTF

clone size: medium-sized
CDR3 length: 15
V gene: TRBV6-5
D gene: TRBD1
J gene: TRBJ2-1
CDR3 DNA: TGTGCCAGCAGTTACTCGGACAGGACGCCCAATGAGCAGTTCTTC
CDR3 protein: CASSYSDRTPNEQFF

clone size: .
CDR3 length: 17
V gene: TRBV12-3/TRBV12-4
D gene: .
J gene: TRBJ2-7
CDR3 DNA: TGTGCCAGCAGCCCCTTCGGGAAAGGGAGCGACTCGAACGAGCAGTACTTC
CDR3 protein: CASSPFGKGSDSNEQYF

clone size: .
CDR3 length: 13
V gene: TRBV5-1
D gene: .
J gene: TRBJ1-2
CDR3 DNA: TGCGCCAGCAGCAGAGGACAGAACTATGGCTACACCTTC
CDR3 protein: CASSRGQNYGYTF

clone size: few
CDR3 length: 16
V gene: TRBV18
D gene: TRBD2
J gene: TRBJ2-3
CDR3 DNA: TGTGCCAGCTCACCACCGAGCGGGAGTAGCACAGATACGCAGTATTTT
CDR3 protein: CASSPPSGSSTDTQYF

clone size: few
CDR3 length: 16
V gene: TRBV27
D gene: TRBD2
J gene: TRBJ2-1
CDR3 DNA: TGTGCCAGCAGTTTCCTCATAGCGGGGGGTGGGTGGGAGCAGTTCTTC
CDR3 protein: CASSFLIAGGGWEQFF

clone size: .
CDR3 length: 15
V gene: TRBV6-1
D gene: .
J gene: TRBJ1-5
CDR3 DNA: TGTGCCAGCAGTGAAGGGGGGGGGGACAATCAGCCCCAGCATTTT
CDR3 protein: CASSEGGGDNQPQHF

clone size: .
CDR3 length: 15
V gene: TRBV5-1
D gene: .
J gene: TRBJ1-1
CDR3 DNA: TGCGCCAGCAGCCTGCAGGGCAGGGTGAACACTGAAGCTTTCTTT
CDR3 protein: CASSLQGRVNTEAFF

clone size: medium-sized
CDR3 length: 13
V gene: TRBV29-1
D gene: TRBD1
J gene: TRBJ2-1
CDR3 DNA: TGCAGCGTTGAGGACAGGGGGAGGAATGAGCAGTTCTTC
CDR3 protein: CSVEDRGRNEQFF

clone size: few
CDR3 length: 13
V gene: TRBV5-5
D gene: .
J gene: TRBJ1-1
CDR3 DNA: TGTGCCAGCTGGGGGCGAGGGAACACTGAAGCTTTCTTT
CDR3 protein: CASWGRGNTEAFF

clone size: .
CDR3 length: 14
V gene: TRBV6-6
D gene: TRBD1
J gene: TRBJ1-1
CDR3 DNA: TGTGCCAGCAGTTCCACCGGACAGGGGACTGAAGCTTTCTTT
CDR3 protein: CASSSTGQGTEAFF

clone size: .
CDR3 length: 15
V gene: TRBV14
D gene: TRBD1
J gene: TRBJ2-5
CDR3 DNA: TGTGCCAGCAGCCACCGGACAGGTACGACGGAGACCCAGTACTTC
CDR3 protein: CASSHRTGTTETQYF

clone size: .
CDR3 length: 18
V gene: TRBV12-3/TRBV12-4
D gene: TRBD1
J gene: TRBJ1-4
CDR3 DNA: TGTGCCAGCAGCGCTTGGAAGAGGCAGGGGGCGCTTGAGGAAAAACTGTTTTTT
CDR3 protein: CASSAWKRQGALEEKLFF

clone size: few
CDR3 length: 15
V gene: TRBV20-1
D gene: TRBD2
J gene: TRBJ2-5
CDR3 DNA: TGCAGTGCCACGAGACTAGCGGGAGGATGGGAGACCCAGTACTTC
CDR3 protein: CSATRLAGGWETQYF

clone size: few
CDR3 length: 14
V gene: TRBV19
D gene: .
J gene: TRBJ1-4
CDR3 DNA: TGTGCCAGTAGTATAGGTCAGGGTCATGAAAAACTGTTTTTT
CDR3 protein: CASSIGQGHEKLFF

clone size: .
CDR3 length: 15
V gene: TRBV6-2/TRBV6-3
D gene: .
J gene: TRBJ2-1
CDR3 DNA: TGTGCCAGCACTCTCCGGAGTAGCGGTTACAATGAGCAGTTCTTC
CDR3 protein: CASTLRSSGYNEQFF

clone size: few
CDR3 length: 16
V gene: TRBV6-2/TRBV6-3
D gene: TRBD2
J gene: TRBJ2-5
CDR3 DNA: TGTGCCAGCAGTCGATGGACTAGTGGGGTCCAAGAGACCCAGTACTTC
CDR3 protein: CASSRWTSGVQETQYF

clone size: .
CDR3 length: 15
V gene: TRBV12-3/TRBV12-4
D gene: TRBD1
J gene: TRBJ2-7
CDR3 DNA: TGTGCCAGCAGTGCGCCGGGACAGGGAGCCTACGAGCAGTACTTC
CDR3 protein: CASSAPGQGAYEQYF

clone size: .
CDR3 length: 12
V gene: TRBV30
D gene: .
J gene: TRBJ1-1
CDR3 DNA: TGTGCCTGGAGTGTACGGAGCTCTGAAGCTTTCTTT
CDR3 protein: CAWSVRSSEAFF

clone size: .
CDR3 length: 10
V gene: TRBV6-2/TRBV6-3
D gene: .
J gene: TRBJ1-1
CDR3 DNA: TGTGCCAGCATGGGTACTGAAGCTTTCTTT
CDR3 protein: CASMGTEAFF

clone size: .
CDR3 length: 13
V gene: TRBV5-6
D gene: .
J gene: TRBJ1-2
CDR3 DNA: TGTGCCAGCAGCCCCGATGGGAACTATGGCTACACCTTC
CDR3 protein: CASSPDGNYGYTF

clone size: .
CDR3 length: 12
V gene: TRBV29-1
D gene: .
J gene: TRBJ2-5
CDR3 DNA: TGCAGCGTTCCCCAGGGTGGGGAGACCCAGTACTTC
CDR3 protein: CSVPQGGETQYF

clone size: few
CDR3 length: 18
V gene: TRBV11-3
D gene: TRBD2
J gene: TRBJ2-1
CDR3 DNA: TGTGCCAGCAGCTTGGGGGGGACTAGCGGGGGGCCCCAACATGAGCAGTTCTTC
CDR3 protein: CASSLGGTSGGPQHEQFF

clone size: .
CDR3 length: 15
V gene: TRBV6-2/TRBV6-3
D gene: .
J gene: TRBJ2-1
CDR3 DNA: TGTGCCAGCATCCTAAGCGGGTCCTCCTACAATGAGCAGTTCTTC
CDR3 protein: CASILSGSSYNEQFF

clone size: few
CDR3 length: 14
V gene: TRBV19
D gene: .
J gene: TRBJ2-4
CDR3 DNA: TGTGCCAGTAGCCATGTGAGGGGGAAGGACATTCAGTACTTC
CDR3 protein: CASSHVRGKDIQYF

clone size: .
CDR3 length: 18
V gene: TRBV5-1
D gene: TRBD1
J gene: TRBJ2-6
CDR3 DNA: TGCGCCAGCAGCCCTTTAGGACAGGGGCTCTCCGGGGCCAACGTCCTGACTTTC
CDR3 protein: CASSPLGQGLSGANVLTF